This T cell receptor beta chain was identified in a study of CD8 T cells in Susac syndrome. Random hexamers served to reverse transcribe about 0.5 to 1 ug RNA. The amplification used immunoSEQ multiplex PCR on TCR beta CDR3; it spanned 54 Vbeta and 13 Jbeta. A single record per CDR3 protein comes from TCRdb applying MiXCR to the immunoSEQ multiplex PCR reads. This table has some 200,000 distinct CDR3 sequences, roughly 96% appearing once. The CDR3 sequence is 13 residues long. V lost 3 bases to trimming and J lost 2 bases, with 6 bases between them. Sequencing was done on a sample of CD4+ T cells from PBMCs. This sequence joins TRBV12-3 or TRBV12-4 and TRBJ2-3; perhaps D is TRBD1 or TRBD2 (5 bases each). This clonotype was obtained from a human donor with multiple sclerosis. The chain's CDR3 is CASSLGPTDTQYF. For the CDR3, the DNA is TGTGCCAGCAGTTTGGGACCCACAGATACGCAGTATTTT.